The present T cell receptor beta chain was sequenced within a study of CD8 T cells in Susac syndrome. RNA in amounts of roughly 0.5 to 1 ug was reverse transcribed with random hexamers. immunoSEQ multiplex PCR amplified TCR beta CDR3 across 54 Vbeta, 13 Jbeta. TCRdb used MiXCR to reprocess the immunoSEQ multiplex PCR reads, holding one entry per CDR3 protein. The sample lists 20,000 to 25,000 distinct CDR3 sequences; about 92% were seen once. The CDR3 has 11 amino acids. The V end lost 5 bases, the J end lost 7 bases, and 8 bases lay between the germline ends. CDR1 is PRHDT, CDR2 FYEKMQ, per germline (reference sequence). The controls were healthy donors who were matched for age and sex.

This receptor was taken from a human donor in good health. Source material: CD8+ T cells from PBMCs. V gene TRBV13 combines with J gene TRBJ1-1; TRBD1 is a possible D gene (5 bases). The CDR3 sequence: CASSRTGEAFF. The CDR3 nucleotides read TGTGCCAGCAGCCGTACAGGTGAAGCTTTCTTT.